The T cell receptor beta chain under discussion was sequenced for a study of cytotoxic CD8 clonotypes in ibrutinib-treated CLL. Study results and caveats: Baseline levels of clonality went above those of age-matched healthy donors and moved with circulating CD8+ T-cell counts.

The CDR3 contains 15 residues. Per the germline V gene, CDR1 is MNHEY and CDR2 is SMNVEV (reference sequence). Germline trimming cut 8 bases from V and 5 bases from J; bases unmatched to any gene: 14. Assay used: immunoSEQ multiplex PCR; TCRdb lists only in-frame clones, some missing. The table records under 300,000 clones, around three quarters of them present only once. Note on this clone: The antigen remains unidentified.

This rearrangement joins TRBV27 to TRBJ2-7; 8 bases line up with TRBD2. The sequence was collected from a human donor with chronic lymphocytic leukemia. The starting material was PBMCs, obtained after 24 months of ibrutinib treatment. The CDR3 loop reads CASPTRTSPPHEQYF. The CDR3 DNA sequence: TGTGCCAGCCCAACTCGGACTAGCCCGCCCCACGAGCAGTACTTC.